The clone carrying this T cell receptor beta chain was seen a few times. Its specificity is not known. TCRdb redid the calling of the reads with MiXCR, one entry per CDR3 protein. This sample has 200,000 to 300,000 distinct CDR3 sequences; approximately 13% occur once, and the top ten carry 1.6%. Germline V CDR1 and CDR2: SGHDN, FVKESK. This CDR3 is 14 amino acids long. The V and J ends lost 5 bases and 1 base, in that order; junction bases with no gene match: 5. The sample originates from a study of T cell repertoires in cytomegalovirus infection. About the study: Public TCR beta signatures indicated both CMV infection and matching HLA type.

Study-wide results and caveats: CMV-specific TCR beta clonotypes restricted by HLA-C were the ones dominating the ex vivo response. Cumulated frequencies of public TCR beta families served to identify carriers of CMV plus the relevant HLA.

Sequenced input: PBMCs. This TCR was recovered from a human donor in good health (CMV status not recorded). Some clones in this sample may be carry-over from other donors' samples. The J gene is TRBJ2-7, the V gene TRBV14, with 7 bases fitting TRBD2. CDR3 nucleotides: TGTGCCAGCAGCACGAAGGGAGGGTCCTACGAGCAGTACTTC. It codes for CASSTKGGSYEQYF. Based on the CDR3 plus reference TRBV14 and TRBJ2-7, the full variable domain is EAGVTQFPSHSVIEKGQTVTLRCDPISGHDNLYWYRRVMGKEIKFLLHFVKESKQDESGMPNNRFLAERTGGTYSTLKVQPAELEDSGVYFCASSTKGGSYEQYFGPGTRLTVT.